What follows are 5 T cell receptor beta chains derived from one specimen sequenced in a study of T cell changes during pregnancy in multiple sclerosis. TCRdb's copy holds only in-frame clones and misses some; the assay was immunoSEQ multiplex PCR. The repertoire holds around 50,000 clones, with 80% to 90% as singletons. The starting material was CD8+ T cells from peripheral blood mononuclear cells, obtained in the second trimester of pregnancy. All receptors come from a female donor with multiple sclerosis, enrolled in a pregnancy study.

The chain carries TRBV15 and TRBJ2-1, with D tentatively TRBD2 (6 bases). The CDR3 runs to 16 residues. The germline V and J ends were trimmed by 6 bases and 4 bases, with 19 bases remaining between them. The germline CDR1 and CDR2 sequences are LNHNV and YYDKDF (reference sequence). The CDR3: CATSHSARREYNEQFF. CDR3 nucleotide sequence: TGTGCCACCAGTCATTCAGCCCGGAGGGAGTACAATGAGCAGTTCTTC.

The chain carries TRBV29-1 and TRBJ2-5; D unresolved. Germline CDR1 SQVTM, CDR2 ANQGSEA. The CDR3 has 12 amino acids. V lost 1 base, J lost 3 bases, and 6 bases lay in between. CDR3 sequence: CSVEVEEETQYF. The CDR3 DNA is TGCAGCGTTGAAGTAGAGGAAGAGACCCAGTACTTC.

V and J are TRBV2 and TRBJ2-5; 7 nucleotides align to TRBD2. CDR3 length: 14 amino acids. CDR1 SNHLY and CDR2 FYNNEI come from the germline V gene. J lost 5 bases, V lost 8 bases, and 11 bases had no gene match. The CDR3 bases are TGTGCCAGCCTGGTACTAGCGCGGGAGGAGACCCAGTACTTC. This encodes CASLVLAREETQYF.

The rearrangement joins TRBV1 to TRBJ2-5; TRBD2 is the table's D call, not checked against the DNA. TRBV1 is labeled a pseudogene. This CDR3 comprises 17 residues. CDR3 amino acids: CTSSQRGLAGVQETQYF. The CDR3 DNA is TGCACCAGCAGCCAACGTGGGCTAGCGGGGGTGCAAGAGACCCAGTACTTC.

V gene TRBV7-9 combines with J gene TRBJ1-5; D might be TRBD1 (5 bases). Germline CDR1 reads SEHNR; CDR2 reads FQNEAQ (reference sequence). The CDR3 covers 17 residues. The V and J ends lost 2 bases and 1 base respectively, with 15 bases between them. The CDR3 loop is CASSLTFSGGSNQPQHF. Here the CDR3 DNA reads TGTGCCAGCAGCTTAACGTTCTCGGGGGGGAGCAATCAGCCCCAGCATTTT.